The 32 T cell receptor beta chains reported below all come from one sample, sequenced in a study of vaccination and CD4 T cells after COVID-19. At the Johns Hopkins FTIC core, DNA taken from cultured CD4+ T cells was sequenced by way of the Oncomine TCR Beta short-read assay. Using its own MiXCR run on the PCR reads, TCRdb lists one record per CDR3 protein. The table shows around 16,000 distinct CDR3 sequences, with around 50% occurring only once. The antigens these receptors bind are not known. As for time point: late sampling 161 to 241 days after vaccination in three convalescent patients. Treatment noted: approximately 9-day PBMC culture with coronavirus spike peptide pools or control peptides (ViraFEST assay). Material: CD4+ T cells from blood, cultured in vitro, obtained about 7 months after SARS-CoV-2 vaccination. These receptors were obtained from a human donor who had recovered from COVID-19.

The chain couples TRBV7-8 to TRBJ2-7, with D unclear. CDR3 size: 14 residues. The V gene lost 3 bases and the J gene lost 0 bases, with 9 bases spanning the gap. CDR1 is SGHVS, CDR2 FQNEAQ, per germline. The CDR3 nucleotides are TGTGCCAGCAGCTTCATGTCTGGCTCCTACGAGCAGTACTTC. It specifies CASSFMSGSYEQYF.

The chain joins TRBV2 to TRBJ1-6; perhaps TRBD1 as D (6 bases). This CDR3 contains 15 residues. The ends were cut back, 4 bases at V and 6 bases at J, with 13 bases in the middle. The germline V gene encodes CDR1 SNHLY and CDR2 FYNNEI. CDR3 nucleotides: TGTGCCAGCAGTGCCGACAGGCTCACTAATTCACCCCTCCACTTT. Its protein product is CASSADRLTNSPLHF.

This clonotype was found a few times. The chain couples TRBV20-1 to TRBJ2-2; 8 nucleotides agree with TRBD2. Trimming at V came to 2 bases and at J to 2 bases, leaving 1 base not matched to a gene. The CDR3 has 14 amino acids. Germline CDR1 reads DFQATT; CDR2 reads SNEGSKA (reference sequence). CDR3 coding DNA: TGCAGTGCTAGACTAGCGGGTAACACCGGGGAGCTGTTTTTT. Its translation: CSARLAGNTGELFF.

This clonotype was seen a few times. The chain recombines TRBV15 with TRBJ1-1; D not certain. V dropped 0 bases and J dropped 8 bases, with 10 bases sitting between them. Germline V gives CDR1 LNHNV, CDR2 YYDKDF (reference sequence). The CDR3 spans 13 residues. The CDR3 sequence is CATSRDMGREAFF. For the CDR3, the DNA is TGTGCCACCAGCAGAGATATGGGAAGGGAAGCTTTCTTT.

The V and J genes are TRBV15 and TRBJ1-6; D is ambiguous. Germline V gene lookup returns CDR1 LNHNV and CDR2 YYDKDF (reference sequence). Trimming removed 0 bases from V and 7 bases from J, with 10 bases in between. The CDR3 sequence is 15 residues long. CDR3 sequence reads: CATSRDPPGNSPLHF. The CDR3 region has the DNA TGTGCCACCAGCAGAGATCCCCCGGGAAATTCACCCCTCCACTTT.

The chain carries TRBV24-1 and TRBJ2-3; TRBD2 matches 8 bases. V dropped 3 bases and J dropped 0; count of bases not matched to a gene: 4. Germline V gene data show CDR1 as KGHDR and CDR2 as SFDVKD. CDR3 length equals 16 residues. The CDR3 here is CATSDPSGPSTDTQYF. DNA of the CDR3: TGTGCCACCAGTGATCCTAGCGGGCCTAGCACAGATACGCAGTATTTT.

This clonotype turned up a few times. V is TRBV11-2 and J is TRBJ2-5, with D unresolved. The CDR3 has 13 amino acids. The ends were cut back, 5 bases at V and 5 bases at J, with 12 bases in the middle. CDR1 is SGHAT, CDR2 FQNNGV, per germline. The CDR3 loop reads CASSVDLEETQYF. In DNA, the CDR3 is TGTGCCAGCAGCGTCGACCTGGAGGAGACCCAGTACTTC.

The chain employs TRBV7-3 and TRBJ2-1; D may be TRBD1 (7 bases). With 2 bases removed from V and 4 bases from J, the gap between germline ends came to 12 bases. CDR1 SGHTA and CDR2 FQGTGA come from the germline V gene. This CDR3 spans 15 amino acids. This chain's CDR3 is CASSLQGGLYNEQFF. The DNA of the CDR3 is TGTGCCAGCAGCTTACAGGGGGGCCTGTACAATGAGCAGTTCTTC.

V and J are TRBV4-1 and TRBJ1-2; tentative D call: TRBD1 (5 bases). CDR3 length: 14 residues. CDR1 and CDR2 (germline): MGHRA, YSYEKL. V was shortened by 3 bases and J by 2 bases, with 10 bases between the two germline ends. The CDR3 coding sequence is TGCGCCAGCAGCCATCAGGGACGAAACTATGGCTACACCTTC. This codes for CASSHQGRNYGYTF.

The chain links TRBV7-2 to TRBJ1-1, with D possibly TRBD1 on 6 matching bases. CDR1 and CDR2 (germline): SGHTA, FQGNSA. The V end lost 4 bases, the J end lost 1 base, and 13 bases lay between the germline ends. The CDR3 consists of 15 residues. This chain's CDR3 is CASSSQGIQNTEAFF. The CDR3 region has the DNA TGTGCCAGCAGCTCGCAGGGGATTCAGAACACTGAAGCTTTCTTT.

This chain connects TRBV19 to TRBJ2-2; D is unresolved. The CDR3 sequence is 14 residues long. V was clipped by 5 bases and J by 4 bases, with 11 bases between them. Germline CDR1 is LNHDA and CDR2 is SQIVND (reference sequence). The CDR3 DNA reads as TGTGCCAGTAGTCGTACTGGGTCCACCGGGGAGCTGTTTTTT. It specifies CASSRTGSTGELFF.

The DNA for the CDR3 is TGTGCCAGTAACATGGGGGCGCGGACTGAAGCTTTCTTT. It translates to CASNMGARTEAFF. This rearrangement joins TRBV19 to TRBJ1-1; possibly TRBD1 for D (6 bases). CDR1 is LNHDA, CDR2 SQIVND, per germline (reference sequence). V lost 7 bases to trimming and J lost 5 bases, with 14 bases between them. The CDR3 is 13 residues long.

The chain links TRBV6-1 to TRBJ2-7, with D perhaps TRBD1 (6 bases). V was shortened by 7 bases and J by 0 bases, with 13 bases between the two germline ends. The CDR3 consists of 14 residues. Germline V CDR1 and CDR2: MNHNS, SASEGT. The CDR3 bases are TGTGCCAGCACACGACAGGCCGACTCCTACGAGCAGTACTTC. The encoded protein is CASTRQADSYEQYF.

The rearrangement uses TRBV7-9 and TRBJ2-7, with D possibly being TRBD1 (5 bases). CDR1 is SEHNR, CDR2 FQNEAQ, per germline (reference sequence). CDR3 length: 13 residues. Deletions cut 2 bases from V and 12 bases from J, with 17 bases between. CDR3 sequence (DNA): TGTGCCAGCAGCTTAATAACAGGTTTTGCACGGTACTTC. Its translation is CASSLITGFARYF.

This chain links TRBV20-1 with TRBJ2-1; the match to TRBD2 covers 9 bases. The length of the CDR3 is 14 residues. After removal of 3 bases from V and 7 bases from J, the junction contained 7 bases not matched to a gene. Germline values: CDR1 DFQATT, CDR2 SNEGSKA (reference sequence). This CDR3 reads CSASSLAGTNEQFF. The DNA of the CDR3 is TGCAGTGCTAGTTCCCTAGCGGGGACTAATGAGCAGTTCTTC.

V usage is TRBV6-5 and J usage is TRBJ1-2; D remains ambiguous. Germline-derived CDR1 and CDR2 are MNHEY and SVGAGI. Trimming pared 2 bases from V and 3 bases from J, leaving 7 bases between. The CDR3 sequence is 13 residues long. The CDR3 here is CASSYGVDYGYTF. The CDR3 region has the DNA TGTGCCAGCAGTTACGGGGTGGACTATGGCTACACCTTC.

This chain connects TRBV6-5 to TRBJ2-5; 12 positions match TRBD1. The V gene's germline CDR1 is MNHEY and CDR2 SVGAGI. The CDR3 spans 16 residues. The ends lost 1 base at V and 5 bases at J; junction bases unmatched: 5. The CDR3 reads CASSYWGTGGRETQYF. The CDR3 bases are TGTGCCAGCAGTTACTGGGGGACAGGGGGCAGGGAGACCCAGTACTTC.

This chain connects TRBV5-1 to TRBJ2-5; 7 nucleotides line up with TRBD2. Germline CDR1 reads SGHRS; CDR2 reads YFSETQ. The CDR3 consists of 13 residues. V shed 0 bases and J 5 bases; nucleotides not matched to a gene: 1. As DNA, the CDR3 is TGCGCCAGCAGCTTGGAGGGAGGGGAGACCCAGTACTTC. This translates into CASSLEGGETQYF. The whole variable domain, filled in from reference TRBV5-1 and TRBJ2-5, reads KAGVTQTPRYLIKTRGQQVTLSCSPISGHRSVSWYQQTPGQGLQFLFEYFSETQRNKGNFPGRFSGRQFSNSRSEMNVSTLELGDSALYLCASSLEGGETQYFGPGTRLLVL.

This clonotype was found a few times. The J gene is TRBJ1-5, the V gene TRBV15; no clear D gene. This CDR3 is built from 15 residues. V gave up 0 bases and J gave up 2 bases, with 8 bases separating them. Germline CDR1 reads LNHNV; CDR2 reads YYDKDF (reference sequence). As DNA, the CDR3 is TGTGCCACCAGCAGAGATTGGCAGCGCAATCAGCCCCAGCATTTT. Translated, it gives CATSRDWQRNQPQHF. Full variable domain (outside the CDR3, taken from reference TRBV15 and TRBJ1-5): DAMVIQNPRYQVTQFGKPVTLSCSQTLNHNVMYWYQQKSSQAPKLLFHYYDKDFNNEADTPDNFQSRRPNTSFCFLDIRSPGLGDTAMYLCATSRDWQRNQPQHFGDGTRLSIL.

Relative to its sample, this clonotype is medium-sized. The chain joins TRBV7-2 to TRBJ1-2, with 12 bases that match TRBD1. Germline assignment: CDR1 SGHTA and CDR2 FQGNSA. This CDR3 has 16 amino acids. J gave up 4 bases and V 5 bases, and 8 bases lay outside the gene matches. The CDR3: CASSLGQGALGYGYTF. The CDR3 nucleotides read TGTGCCAGCAGCCTGGGACAGGGGGCGCTTGGCTATGGCTACACCTTC.

The chain joins TRBV23-1 to TRBJ2-7, with TRBD2 matching 8 bases. TRBV23-1 is recorded as an ORF, its role being uncertain. Losses at the gene ends were 3 bases for V and 3 bases for J; bases not matched to a gene: 10. The CDR3 contains 16 residues. CDR3 residues: CASSHFRASGYYEQYF. The CDR3 region has the DNA TGCGCCAGCAGTCACTTTCGGGCTAGCGGGTACTACGAGCAGTACTTC.

This chain connects TRBV19 to TRBJ1-1; no reliable D call. Per the germline V gene, CDR1 is LNHDA and CDR2 is SQIVND (reference sequence). Trimming pared 7 bases from V and 0 bases from J, leaving 9 bases between. The CDR3 extends over 13 amino acids. CDR3 in DNA: TGTGCCAGTACCAAGGCCTTGAACACTGAAGCTTTCTTT. Its protein is CASTKALNTEAFF.

The chain combines TRBV6-1 with TRBJ1-1; 8 nucleotides line up with TRBD1. Germline V gene lookup returns CDR1 MNHNS and CDR2 SASEGT. This CDR3 is 16 amino acids long. V shed 7 bases and J 0 bases; nucleotides not matched to a gene: 10. CDR3 DNA: TGTGCCAGCAATCACAGAAGGACAGGGATGAACACTGAAGCTTTCTTT. It translates to CASNHRRTGMNTEAFF.

The V gene is TRBV6-5, the J gene TRBJ2-1; perhaps TRBD2 as D (5 bases). V lost 10 bases and J 5 bases, leaving 15 bases between the germline ends. Per germline, CDR1 MNHEY and CDR2 SVGAGI. The CDR3 length is 13 residues. The CDR3 DNA is TGTGCCACCCTTTACTCGCGGGACAATGAGCAGTTCTTC. Translation gives CATLYSRDNEQFF.

This clonotype has a handful of counts. V usage is TRBV6-1 and J usage is TRBJ1-5, with a tentative D call TRBD1 (5 bases). Germline assignment: CDR1 MNHNS and CDR2 SASEGT. The V and J ends lost 1 base and 8 bases respectively, with 12 bases between them. The CDR3 is made up of 14 amino acids. This CDR3 is CASSEGGGIKPQHF. DNA of the CDR3: TGTGCCAGCAGTGAAGGGGGGGGGATAAAGCCCCAGCATTTT.

V and J are TRBV7-2 and TRBJ1-2; TRBD1 agrees at 9 bases. Germline lookup yields CDR1 SGHTA and CDR2 FQGNSA. V shed 1 base and J 5 bases; nucleotides not matched to a gene: 2. The CDR3 loop spans 14 amino acids. CDR3: CASSLGGQGYGYTF. Here the CDR3 DNA reads TGTGCCAGCAGCTTAGGGGGACAGGGATATGGCTACACCTTC.

V usage is TRBV6-5 and J usage is TRBJ1-1; D remains ambiguous. Trimming removed 1 base at V and 6 bases at J, with 9 bases between. The germline V gene has CDR1 MNHEY and CDR2 SVGAGI. The length of the CDR3 is 13 residues. Written as DNA, the CDR3 is TGTGCCAGCAGTTACTTGGGGAGTGCTGAAGCTTTCTTT. Its translation is CASSYLGSAEAFF.

The CDR3, as DNA: TGTGCCAGCAAGCAAGACACCGGGACAGGGGGCGGAGAGACCCAGTACTTC. It encodes CASKQDTGTGGGETQYF. The chain employs TRBV6-1 and TRBJ2-5; 12 positions match TRBD1. This CDR3 comprises 17 residues. V gave up 7 bases and J gave up 4 bases; unmatched junction bases: 13. Germline assignment: CDR1 MNHNS and CDR2 SASEGT.

The V call is TRBV24-1, the J call TRBJ1-2; 7 bases map to TRBD1. The junction had 13 bases not matched to a gene; V was cut back by 4 bases and J by 3 bases. CDR1 is KGHDR and CDR2 is SFDVKD in the germline V gene. The CDR3 consists of 17 residues. As DNA, the CDR3 is TGTGCCACCAGTGACTCCTCCATGACAGGGTGGGACTATGGCTACACCTTC. This gives the protein CATSDSSMTGWDYGYTF.

The chain has TRBV7-9 and TRBJ2-7, with 7 bases matching TRBD1. After removal of 1 base from V and 3 bases from J, the junction contained 0 bases not matched to a gene. The CDR3 loop spans 13 amino acids. The germline gives CDR1 SEHNR, CDR2 FQNEAQ (reference sequence). CDR3 nucleotides: TGTGCCAGCAGCTTAGACAGGGGCTACGAGCAGTACTTC. This translates into CASSLDRGYEQYF.

The table lists this clonotype with a few counts. This chain connects TRBV7-9 to TRBJ2-7, with a tentative D call TRBD2 (6 bases). This CDR3 spans 14 amino acids. CDR1 SEHNR and CDR2 FQNEAQ come from the germline V gene (reference sequence). The germline V and J ends were trimmed by 2 bases and 6 bases, with 14 bases remaining between them. CDR3 residues: CASSLIGTASEQYF. CDR3 nucleotides: TGTGCCAGCAGCTTAATTGGGACTGCTAGCGAGCAGTACTTC. Combining the CDR3 with reference TRBV7-9 and TRBJ2-7 gives the whole variable domain DTGVSQNPRHKITKRGQNVTFRCDPISEHNRLYWYRQTLGQGPEFLTYFQNEAQLEKSRLLSDRFSAERPKGSFSTLEIQRTEQGDSAMYLCASSLIGTASEQYFGPGTRLTVT.

The chain recombines TRBV27 with TRBJ1-5, with D maybe TRBD1 (5 bases). Germline lookup yields CDR1 MNHEY and CDR2 SMNVEV (reference sequence). Trimming cost V 6 bases and J 0 bases, with 15 bases left between them. CDR3 length equals 16 residues. CDR3 nucleotide sequence: TGTGCCAGCAGACGCGCGGGGCAGAATAGCAATCAGCCCCAGCATTTT. Translation gives CASRRAGQNSNQPQHF.